Shown below are 30 T cell receptor beta chains from a single sample sequenced in a study of Graves' ophthalmopathy and Graves' hyperthyroidism. The sequenced template was RNA, covering the TCR beta CDR3 region. The first round was an RT-PCR with HTBI primers, and the second round was a multiplex PCR. Each CDR3 protein gets one entry after TCRdb re-called the multiplex PCR reads with MiXCR. Among about 400,000 distinct CDR3 sequences listed, approximately 20% were seen once. The sample consisted of peripheral blood. These receptors originate from a woman aged 18-30 years with Graves' ophthalmopathy.

V usage is TRBV6-2 or TRBV6-3 and J usage is TRBJ1-5; the D is unclear. The CDR3 contains 17 residues. The V end was cut by 5 bases, the J end by 2 bases, with 19 bases between. Germline lookup yields CDR1 MNHEY and CDR2 SVGEGT. The CDR3 protein is CASSPRGVGYGNQPQHF. DNA of the CDR3: TGTGCCAGCAGTCCCCGCGGGGTTGGCTATGGCAATCAGCCCCAGCATTTT.

This clonotype occurred a few times. This sequence joins TRBV3-1 and TRBJ1-2; weak D call: TRBD1 (6 bases). Germline V gives CDR1 LGHDT, CDR2 YNNKEL (reference sequence). CDR3 length: 14 amino acids. The V and J ends lost 1 base and 8 bases respectively, with 14 bases between them. The CDR3, as DNA: TGTGCCAGCAGCCAAGGAGCACAGGGTGGAGGCTACACCTTC. The encoded protein is CASSQGAQGGGYTF.

The rearrangement uses TRBV5-6 and TRBJ1-1; D remains ambiguous. This CDR3 has 15 amino acids. V was cut by 0 bases and J by 2 bases, with 11 bases left in between. Per the germline V gene, CDR1 is SGHDT and CDR2 is YYEEEE. The CDR3 spells CASSLELSYNTEAFF. The CDR3 DNA follows: TGTGCCAGCAGCTTGGAGTTGTCATACAACACTGAAGCTTTCTTT.

This clonotype showed up many times. The gene calls are TRBV5-1 and TRBJ2-2; D remains ambiguous. The CDR3 length is 15 residues. Trimming shortened V by 4 bases and J by 6 bases, and 16 bases separated the two germline ends. CDR1 is SGHRS and CDR2 is YFSETQ in the germline V gene. CDR3 DNA: TGCGCCAGCAGCCCACCAAAAGGGCGTCCCGGGGAGCTGTTTTTT. It is translated as CASSPPKGRPGELFF.

This clonotype has at least ten counts. This rearrangement joins TRBV6-5 to TRBJ1-1; D not resolved. Germline CDR1 and CDR2: MNHEY and SVGAGI. The CDR3 has 14 amino acids. V was shortened by 0 bases and J by 4 bases, with 9 bases between the two germline ends. The CDR3 DNA is TGTGCCAGCAGTTACTCGATGGACGGCACTGAAGCTTTCTTT. The encoded protein is CASSYSMDGTEAFF.

Many counts were recorded for this clonotype. V is TRBV4-1 and J is TRBJ1-2, with D possibly matching TRBD1 (6 bases). Germline V gene lookup returns CDR1 MGHRA and CDR2 YSYEKL. This CDR3 has 15 amino acids. Between the trimmed V and J ends, which lost 4 bases and 4 bases, there was a span of 16 bases. This CDR3 reads CASSRVPEGGYGYTF. The CDR3 nucleotides are TGCGCCAGCAGCCGTGTGCCAGAGGGGGGCTATGGCTACACCTTC.

This sequence joins TRBV6-2 or TRBV6-3 and TRBJ2-5; TRBD1 matches 7 bases. CDR3 length: 12 residues. The V gene's germline CDR1 is MNHEY and CDR2 SVGEGT. The V and J ends lost 8 bases and 4 bases, in that order; junction bases with no gene match: 4. The CDR3 here is CASRNRGETQYF. CDR3 coding DNA: TGTGCCAGCCGGAACAGGGGAGAGACCCAGTACTTC.

V usage is TRBV2 and J usage is TRBJ1-1, with a weak D call TRBD1 (6 bases). Germline CDR1 and CDR2: SNHLY and FYNNEI. Between the trimmed V and J ends, which lost 7 bases and 6 bases, there was a span of 9 bases. This CDR3 comprises 11 residues. The CDR3 DNA reads TGTGCCAGCAAACAGGGCGCTGAAGCTTTCTTT. This translates into CASKQGAEAFF. Full variable domain (missing parts from reference TRBV2 and TRBJ1-1): EPEVTQTPSHQVTQMGQEVILRCVPISNHLYFYWYRQILGQKVEFLVSFYNNEISEKSEIFDDQFSVERPDGSNFTLKIRSTKLEDSAMYFCASKQGAEAFFGQGTRLTVV.

This clonotype was detected many times. The rearrangement joins TRBV20-1 to TRBJ1-1; D may be TRBD1 (5 bases). Per the germline V gene, CDR1 is DFQATT and CDR2 is SNEGSKA (reference sequence). Trimming pared 0 bases from V and 1 base from J, leaving 12 bases between. The CDR3 length is 15 residues. The DNA for the CDR3 is TGCAGTGCTAGAGAAAGCCGTGGGGGGAACACTGAAGCTTTCTTT. Encoded protein: CSARESRGGNTEAFF.

This clonotype was observed at least ten times. The DNA for the CDR3 is TGTGCCAGCAGCTTAAGGTCTAGCGGGTACGAGCAGCAGTACTTC. It codes for CASSLRSSGYEQQYF. The V gene is TRBV7-8, the J gene TRBJ2-7; 8 bases match TRBD2. The V segment lost 2 bases and the J segment 8 bases; nucleotides outside the gene matches: 11. The CDR3 contains 15 residues. Germline values: CDR1 SGHVS, CDR2 FQNEAQ.

This clonotype was found many times. The chain couples TRBV28 to TRBJ1-1, with TRBD1 identical over 9 bases. Trimming took 2 bases from V and 10 from J; bases not matched to a gene: 14. The CDR3 runs to 16 residues. The germline CDR1 and CDR2 sequences are MDHEN and SYDVKM. The DNA of the CDR3 is TGTGCCAGCAGTTTAGGGACAGGGACAAAAATAATAGGAGCTTTCTTT. Translating gives CASSLGTGTKIIGAFF.

There are many counts of this clonotype. The rearrangement links TRBV28 to TRBJ2-7; D is perhaps TRBD1 (6 bases). Germline V CDR1 and CDR2: MDHEN, SYDVKM. Trimming cost V 2 bases and J 0 bases, with 17 bases left between them. This CDR3 is 17 amino acids long. The CDR3 region has the DNA TGTGCCAGCAGTTTAAAATCGGGGACAAGAAGCTCCTACGAGCAGTACTTC. Protein product: CASSLKSGTRSSYEQYF.

At least ten counts were recorded for this clonotype. V gene TRBV15 combines with J gene TRBJ1-1; D possibly corresponds to TRBD1 (5 bases). The germline V gene encodes CDR1 LNHNV and CDR2 YYDKDF (reference sequence). CDR3 size: 14 residues. V shed 1 base and J shed 3 bases, with 9 bases lying between them. The CDR3 nucleotides are TGTGCCACCAGCAGAGTTGACAGACACACTGAAGCTTTCTTT. Its translation is CATSRVDRHTEAFF.

The sample holds a few counts of this clonotype. The chain links TRBV12-3 or TRBV12-4 to TRBJ1-1; no reliable D call. V gave up 5 bases and J gave up 7 bases, with 8 bases separating them. This CDR3 has 11 amino acids. CDR3 residues: CASSPWNEAFF. The CDR3 DNA is TGTGCCAGCAGTCCCTGGAATGAAGCTTTCTTT.

This clonotype was observed a handful of times. The CDR3 DNA follows: TGTGCCAGCAGCCCGATTCTTCCCTCTTCCGGACAAATCACCGGGGGCCCCTACGAGCAGTACTTC. Its protein is CASSPILPSSGQITGGPYEQYF. The rearrangement uses TRBV3-1 and TRBJ2-7; D assignment may be TRBD1 or TRBD2 (6 bases each). CDR1 and CDR2 (germline): LGHDT, YNNKEL (reference sequence). The V end was cut by 4 bases, the J end by 2 bases, with 36 bases between. This CDR3 contains 22 residues.

The V call is TRBV6-5, the J call TRBJ2-7; 7 bases line up with TRBD2. With 2 bases clipped from V and 3 bases from J, the junction kept 4 bases outside the gene matches. Germline assignment: CDR1 MNHEY and CDR2 SVGAGI. The CDR3 is made up of 14 amino acids. In DNA form, the CDR3 reads TGTGCCAGCAGTTACGGGTGGGGGGGCTACGAGCAGTACTTC. Its protein product is CASSYGWGGYEQYF.

V usage is TRBV11-2 and J usage is TRBJ2-7; D tentatively reads TRBD1 or TRBD2 (5 bases each). CDR1 is SGHAT, CDR2 FQNNGV, per germline. The CDR3 covers 16 residues. V was trimmed by 4 bases and J by 2 bases, leaving 18 bases between them. DNA of the CDR3: TGTGCCAGCAGCTCACGACCCGGGACGGTGACCTACGAGCAGTACTTC. Translation: CASSSRPGTVTYEQYF.

The rearrangement uses TRBV6-2 or TRBV6-3 and TRBJ2-7; 7 bases are shared with TRBD2. Per germline, CDR1 MNHEY and CDR2 SVGEGT. The V gene end was trimmed by 7 bases and the J gene end by 9 bases; junction bases not matched to a gene: 12. CDR3 size: 13 residues. The CDR3 bases are TGTGCCAGCATTGGCGGGGGAGATTTGGCGCAGTACTTC. It codes for CASIGGGDLAQYF.

This clonotype has a count of ten or more. J is TRBJ1-2 and V is TRBV29-1; no clear D. The CDR3 spans 12 residues. Trimming left V 8 bases short and J 4 bases short, with 14 bases between. CDR1 and CDR2 (germline): SQVTM, ANQGSEA. The CDR3 DNA reads as TGCAGCTTCGCCAATCGGGGCTATGGCTACACCTTC. Its protein is CSFANRGYGYTF.

The sample holds many counts of this clonotype. J is TRBJ1-6 and V is TRBV3-1; 8 bases line up with TRBD1. Germline assignment: CDR1 LGHDT and CDR2 YNNKEL (reference sequence). There are 15 residues in the CDR3. J gave up 8 bases and V 1 base, and 4 bases lay outside the gene matches. This CDR3 is CASSQGQGSYSPLHF. Here the CDR3 DNA reads TGTGCCAGCAGCCAAGGACAGGGGTCCTATTCACCCCTCCACTTT. Using reference TRBV3-1 and TRBJ1-6 for the parts outside the CDR3, the full variable domain is DTAVSQTPKYLVTQMGNDKSIKCEQNLGHDTMYWYKQDSKKFLKIMFSYNNKELIINETVPNRFSPKSPDKAHLNLHINSLELGDSAVYFCASSQGQGSYSPLHFGNGTRLTVT.

This clonotype was counted many times. The V gene is TRBV6-2 or TRBV6-3, the J gene TRBJ2-1; D unclear. The V end was cut by 5 bases, the J end by 10 bases, with 15 bases between. Germline lookup yields CDR1 MNHEY and CDR2 SVGEGT. CDR3 length: 13 residues. CDR3 residues: CASSRVPQWEQFF. CDR3 bases: TGTGCCAGCAGTCGCGTCCCGCAATGGGAGCAGTTCTTC.

This clonotype was seen at least ten times. This chain uses TRBV5-6 with TRBJ1-5; D unresolved. The V end was cut by 5 bases, the J end by 4 bases, with 7 bases between. Germline V gene sequence: CDR1 SGHDT, CDR2 YYEEEE. The CDR3 is made up of 12 amino acids. CDR3 DNA sequence: TGTGCCAGCAGTCGGCTTAATCAGCCCCAGCATTTT. Translating gives CASSRLNQPQHF. The entire variable domain, with the rest obtained from reference TRBV5-6 and TRBJ1-5, is as follows: DAGVTQSPTHLIKTRGQQVTLRCSPKSGHDTVSWYQQALGQGPQFIFQYYEEEERQRGNFPDRFSGHQFPNYSSELNVNALLLGDSALYLCASSRLNQPQHFGDGTRLSIL.

This clonotype showed up many times. The rearrangement uses TRBV12-3 or TRBV12-4 and TRBJ2-2; the match to TRBD1 covers 7 bases. The V gene end was trimmed by 6 bases and the J gene end by 1 base; junction bases not matched to a gene: 8. The CDR3 spans 16 residues. The CDR3 sequence is CASSSGQVGNTGELFF. DNA of the CDR3: TGTGCCAGCAGCTCCGGACAGGTTGGGAACACCGGGGAGCTGTTTTTT.

Ten or more counts support this clonotype. The chain recombines TRBV12-3 or TRBV12-4 with TRBJ2-2, with 8 bases fitting TRBD2. With V trimmed by 6 bases and J by 4 bases, 10 bases remained unmatched. This CDR3 region has 16 residues. The CDR3 nucleotides read TGTGCCAGCAGAAACCCGGGACTAGGATCCACCGGGGAGCTGTTTTTT. Translated: CASRNPGLGSTGELFF.

This clonotype was recorded many times. The chain is built from TRBV11-3 and TRBJ2-7; TRBD2 aligns across 11 bases. The CDR3 is 16 residues long. From germline, CDR1 is SGHNT and CDR2 YENEEA. Trimming at V came to 5 bases and at J to 3 bases, leaving 9 bases not matched to a gene. CDR3 sequence: CASSVTSGSRGYEQYF. In DNA form, the CDR3 reads TGTGCCAGCAGCGTTACTAGCGGGAGCCGGGGCTACGAGCAGTACTTC.

This clonotype was seen many times. The rearrangement joins TRBV5-1 to TRBJ2-7, with D perhaps matching TRBD2 (5 bases). This CDR3 comprises 14 residues. V dropped 2 bases and J dropped 3 bases, with 12 bases sitting between them. The germline V gene encodes CDR1 SGHRS and CDR2 YFSETQ. In DNA, the CDR3 is TGCGCCAGCAGCTTTCACAGCGCGGGCTACGAGCAGTACTTC. Translated: CASSFHSAGYEQYF.

This clonotype was counted at least ten times. The chain recombines TRBV30 with TRBJ2-4; D not resolved. The CDR3 has 13 amino acids. The V end lost 3 bases, the J end lost 0 bases, and 6 bases lay between the germline ends. Germline assignment: CDR1 GTSNPN and CDR2 SVGIG (reference sequence). The CDR3 loop is CAWRGLAKNIQYF. The CDR3 DNA reads as TGTGCCTGGAGGGGCTTAGCCAAAAACATTCAGTACTTC.

This clonotype was detected a few times. The genes are TRBV7-2 and TRBJ2-2; D perhaps matches TRBD1 (6 bases). The V gene's germline CDR1 is SGHTA and CDR2 FQGNSA. The CDR3 contains 15 residues. V gave up 3 bases and J gave up 0 bases, with 8 bases separating them. CDR3 amino acids: CASSFGQSNTGELFF. CDR3 nucleotides: TGTGCCAGCAGCTTTGGACAGTCGAACACCGGGGAGCTGTTTTTT.

This clonotype was counted many times. The chain links TRBV6-4 to TRBJ2-7, with TRBD1 matching 10 bases. This CDR3 spans 14 amino acids. Trimming cost V 6 bases and J 3 bases; bases outside gene matches: 5. CDR1 is MRHNA, CDR2 SNTAGT, per germline. Here the CDR3 reads CASRGDRGRYEQYF. CDR3 DNA sequence: TGTGCCAGCAGGGGGGACAGGGGTCGCTACGAGCAGTACTTC.

The V call is TRBV4-2, the J call TRBJ1-1; D not certain. CDR3 length equals 14 residues. From germline, CDR1 is LGHNA and CDR2 YNFKEQ. Between the trimmed V and J ends, which lost 3 bases and 0 bases, there was a span of 8 bases. Written as DNA, the CDR3 is TGTGCCAGCAGCCAGGCCAGTCTGAACACTGAAGCTTTCTTT. Its protein is CASSQASLNTEAFF.